Sequencing of this T cell receptor beta chain was carried out in a study of blood T cells in healthy people across ages. The table lists this clonotype with a few counts. Donors ranged from roughly 6 to 90 years old and were healthy Caucasians in Russia. Samples had at least 6 million PBMCs isolated from them. Then a second PCR, running roughly 7 to 11 cycles, was carried out with a sample-barcoded 5' primer and a J-beta primer mix. Carrying 12 random nucleotides, a template-switch adaptor labeled each individual cDNA molecule. One entry per CDR3 protein results from TCRdb running MiXCR on the 5' RACE reads. The table has 1.5 million to 1.8 million distinct CDR3 sequences, 35% to 45% seen once. The source is a young woman in good health. Sequencing input: blood.

The CDR3 is CASNLGDSYNEQYF. The CDR3 DNA reads as TGTGCCAGCAACCTCGGGGACAGCTACAATGAGCAGTACTTC. J is TRBJ2-7 and V is TRBV12-3 or TRBV12-4; TRBD1 matches 7 bases. V shed 7 bases and J 7 bases; nucleotides not matched to a gene: 13. The CDR3 totals 14 residues.